Following are 22 T cell receptor beta chains from one sample sequenced in a study of OX40 agonist ivuxolimab in advanced cancers. Sequencing used immunoSEQ multiplex PCR; TCRdb keeps in-frame clones, though not all of them. Among about 60,000 clones listed, approximately 91% were seen once. Here the sequenced sample was CD4+ or CD8+ T cells sorted from blood, taken in a trial of the OX40 agonist ivuxolimab. These receptors were obtained from an adult with an advanced solid tumor such as melanoma, head and neck, liver or kidney cancer.

V usage is TRBV9 and J usage is TRBJ1-4; tentatively, D is TRBD1 (5 bases). The ends were cut back, 4 bases at V and 5 bases at J, with 12 bases in the middle. The CDR3 is 14 residues long. The germline CDR1 and CDR2 sequences are SGDLS and YYNGEE. The CDR3 spells CASSPGGGNEKLFF. The DNA for the CDR3 is TGTGCCAGCAGCCCGGGTGGGGGGAATGAAAAACTGTTTTTT.

The chain uses TRBV7-3 and TRBJ2-1, with D tentatively TRBD2 (6 bases). The germline V gene encodes CDR1 SGHTA and CDR2 FQGTGA. Trimming removed 2 bases at V and 8 bases at J, with 16 bases between. This CDR3 has 15 amino acids. As DNA, the CDR3 is TGTGCCAGCAGCTTAGGGGACTCAACACGCTATGAGCAGTTCTTC. Amino acid sequence: CASSLGDSTRYEQFF.

The rearrangement links TRBV23-1 to TRBJ2-3; D possibly corresponds to TRBD1 (6 bases). TRBV23-1 is flagged as an ORF with uncertain function. V was cut by 4 bases and J by 4 bases, with 15 bases left in between. There are 15 residues in the CDR3. The CDR3 region has the DNA TGCGCCAGCAGTCCCCGGACAGAGAAGGCAGATACGCAGTATTTT. Protein: CASSPRTEKADTQYF.

The chain couples TRBV11-1 to TRBJ2-7, with D possibly matching TRBD1 (5 bases). The CDR3 sequence is 12 residues long. V lost 3 bases to trimming and J lost 7 bases, with 10 bases between them. In germline, CDR1 is SGHAT, CDR2 FQDESV (reference sequence). CDR3 protein: CASSFAGIEQYF. CDR3 in DNA: TGTGCCAGCAGCTTCGCAGGGATTGAGCAGTACTTC.

V and J are TRBV7-9 and TRBJ1-1; no definite D call. V was clipped by 3 bases and J by 5 bases, with 16 bases between them. The CDR3 loop spans 15 amino acids. Germline assignment: CDR1 SEHNR and CDR2 FQNEAQ (reference sequence). Written as DNA, the CDR3 is TGTGCCAGCAGCTTCGGACCTCACTCGGGGACTGAAGCTTTCTTT. Translation gives CASSFGPHSGTEAFF.

The chain is built from TRBV2 and TRBJ2-3; D call uncertain. This CDR3 contains 12 residues. Trimming took 3 bases from V and 2 from J, leaving 3 bases between them. Germline CDR1 is SNHLY and CDR2 is FYNNEI. The CDR3 bases are TGTGCCAGCAGTGAGGACACAGATACGCAGTATTTT. Protein: CASSEDTDTQYF.

This clone was found once. This rearrangement joins TRBV29-1 to TRBJ1-1; maybe TRBD1 (5 bases). Trimming removed 0 bases at V and 4 bases at J, with 6 bases between. CDR3 length equals 12 residues. Germline V gene lookup returns CDR1 SQVTM and CDR2 ANQGSEA. CDR3 protein: CSVEDRGTEAFF. The CDR3, as DNA: TGCAGCGTTGAAGATAGGGGCACTGAAGCTTTCTTT.

The chain is built from TRBV4-1 and TRBJ1-4, with TRBD1 matching over 7 bases. With V trimmed by 0 bases and J by 8 bases, 6 bases remained unmatched. The CDR3 length is 15 residues. Germline V lookup: CDR1 MGHRA, CDR2 YSYEKL. CDR3 in amino acids: CASSQDWTGGEKLFF. CDR3 nucleotide sequence: TGCGCCAGCAGCCAAGATTGGACAGGAGGGGAAAAACTGTTTTTT.

This chain links TRBV19 with TRBJ2-2, with 7 bases matching TRBD1. V trimming: 3 bases; J trimming: 3 bases; junction bases outside the gene matches: 7. The length of the CDR3 is 16 residues. Germline CDR1 is LNHDA and CDR2 is SQIVND (reference sequence). This CDR3 is CASSIQHRGDTGELFF. The CDR3 DNA reads TGTGCCAGTAGTATCCAGCACAGGGGTGACACCGGGGAGCTGTTTTTT.

The V call is TRBV18, the J call TRBJ2-5; possible D gene TRBD1, 6 bases. The V gene lost 2 bases and the J gene lost 1 base, with 11 bases spanning the gap. CDR3 length equals 15 residues. Per germline, CDR1 KGHSH and CDR2 LQKENI. The CDR3 nucleotides are TGTGCCAGCTCACCAACAGGGACGACCCAAGAGACCCAGTACTTC. Encoded protein: CASSPTGTTQETQYF.

Only one count was recorded for this clone. V gene TRBV30 combines with J gene TRBJ2-5, with 7 bases aligning to TRBD2. V shed 1 base, J shed 4 bases, and the junction held 3 bases outside the gene matches. Germline CDR1 GTSNPN, CDR2 SVGIG (reference sequence). The CDR3 extends over 13 amino acids. CDR3 protein: CAWSAGGGETQYF. The DNA of the CDR3 is TGTGCCTGGAGTGCGGGGGGAGGAGAGACCCAGTACTTC.

V and J are TRBV2 and TRBJ2-4; D perhaps matches TRBD1 (5 bases). This CDR3 comprises 13 residues. Per the germline V gene, CDR1 is SNHLY and CDR2 is FYNNEI. The germline V and J ends were trimmed by 4 bases and 3 bases, with 7 bases remaining between them. CDR3 amino acids: CASSGQGKNIQYF. CDR3 in DNA: TGTGCCAGCAGTGGTCAGGGCAAAAACATTCAGTACTTC.

J is TRBJ1-2 and V is TRBV4-3; D unresolved. Germline assignment: CDR1 LGHNA and CDR2 YSLEER. The CDR3 sequence is 14 residues long. Trimming cost V 0 bases and J 4 bases, with 9 bases left between them. CDR3 in amino acids: CASSQDGGFYGYTF. The CDR3 region has the DNA TGCGCCAGCAGCCAAGATGGAGGGTTCTATGGCTACACCTTC.

The chain recombines TRBV6-5 with TRBJ2-7; D remains ambiguous. V lost 0 bases and J lost 3, with 6 bases in between. The CDR3 extends over 13 amino acids. CDR1 MNHEY and CDR2 SVGAGI come from the germline V gene. CDR3: CASSYSGSYEQYF. CDR3 coding DNA: TGTGCCAGCAGTTACTCTGGCAGCTACGAGCAGTACTTC.

This clone appeared a single time. The V and J genes are TRBV9 and TRBJ2-1; no reliable D call. The germline CDR1 and CDR2 sequences are SGDLS and YYNGEE. CDR3 length: 16 residues. V lost 0 bases and J 0 bases, leaving 10 bases between the germline ends. The chain's CDR3 is CASSVGAVISYNEQFF. The CDR3 region has the DNA TGTGCCAGCAGCGTAGGGGCCGTAATCTCCTACAATGAGCAGTTCTTC.

About this clone itself: In the same sample, other DNA sequences code for this CDR3. The chain uses TRBV6-1 and TRBJ2-1; TRBD2 matches at 12 bases. The CDR3 covers 17 residues. Germline CDR1 MNHNS, CDR2 SASEGT. J was trimmed by 0 bases and V by 2 bases; bases with no gene match: 2. The DNA for the CDR3 is TGTGCCAGCAGTGAACTAGCGGGAGGGAGCTCCTACAATGAGCAGTTCTTC. Its translation is CASSELAGGSSYNEQFF.

The chain links TRBV5-4 to TRBJ2-5; D gene ambiguous. V was trimmed by 0 bases and J by 1 base, leaving 7 bases between them. The germline V gene has CDR1 SGHNT and CDR2 YYREEE (reference sequence). The CDR3 is made up of 14 amino acids. This chain's CDR3 is CASSLVAAQETQYF. The DNA of the CDR3 is TGTGCCAGCAGCTTGGTGGCGGCCCAAGAGACCCAGTACTTC.

The chain joins TRBV6-5 to TRBJ1-1; the D is unclear. The CDR3 totals 15 residues. The ends were cut back, 2 bases at V and 4 bases at J, with 14 bases in the middle. Germline V gene lookup returns CDR1 MNHEY and CDR2 SVGAGI. This CDR3 reads CASSYTPEFGTEAFF. The CDR3 region has the DNA TGTGCCAGCAGTTACACCCCGGAGTTTGGCACTGAAGCTTTCTTT.

The V gene is TRBV30, the J gene TRBJ2-2; 7 bases fit TRBD2. CDR3 length: 15 amino acids. With V trimmed by 1 base and J by 4 bases, 6 bases remained unmatched. Germline V lookup: CDR1 GTSNPN, CDR2 SVGIG (reference sequence). This CDR3 reads CAWSGRTGGTGELFF. CDR3 in DNA: TGTGCCTGGAGTGGCCGGACGGGGGGCACCGGGGAGCTGTTTTTT.

The V call is TRBV6-1, the J call TRBJ2-1; 12 bases agree with TRBD2. Per germline, CDR1 MNHNS and CDR2 SASEGT. The CDR3 totals 16 residues. V was clipped by 7 bases and J by 4 bases; unmatched bases: 8. The CDR3 DNA follows: TGTGCCAGCATTGAGGCCCTAGCGGGAGGGTACAATGAGCAGTTCTTC. Translated: CASIEALAGGYNEQFF.

The chain combines TRBV6-6 with TRBJ1-6; D is uncertain. V was trimmed by 0 bases and J by 9 bases, leaving 3 bases between them. Germline CDR1 and CDR2: MNHNY and SVGAGI (reference sequence). The CDR3 length is 12 residues. The CDR3 DNA is TGTGCCAGCAGTTACTCGAGTTCACCCCTCCACTTT. It is translated as CASSYSSSPLHF.

Written as DNA, the CDR3 is TGTGCCACCGGATCCCACCCGGGCGAGGAGCAGTACTTC. Translated, it gives CATGSHPGEEQYF. V gene TRBV10-3 combines with J gene TRBJ2-5; D gene unclear. The germline CDR1 and CDR2 sequences are ENHRY and SYGVKD. Deletions cut 10 bases from V and 11 bases from J, with 23 bases between. This CDR3 comprises 13 residues.